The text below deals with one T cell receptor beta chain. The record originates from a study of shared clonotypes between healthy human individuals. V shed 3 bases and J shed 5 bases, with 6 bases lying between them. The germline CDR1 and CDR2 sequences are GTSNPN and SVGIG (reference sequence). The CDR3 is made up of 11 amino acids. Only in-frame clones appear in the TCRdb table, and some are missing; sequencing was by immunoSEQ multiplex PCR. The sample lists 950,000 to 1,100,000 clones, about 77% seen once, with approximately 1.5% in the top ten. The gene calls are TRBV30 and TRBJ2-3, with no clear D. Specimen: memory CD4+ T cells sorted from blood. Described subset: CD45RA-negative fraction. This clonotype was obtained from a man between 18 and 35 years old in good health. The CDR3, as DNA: TGTGCCTGGAGGGAGTTAGATACGCAGTATTTT. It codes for CAWRELDTQYF.